The next 21 T cell receptor beta chains were all read from a single sample in a study of beta chain features in type 1 diabetes. The sequenced template was cDNA made from the entire isolated RNA. The data were produced by immunoSEQ multiplex PCR, yet TCRdb's version contains in-frame clones alone and is incomplete. The data contain around 290,000 clones, under 8.5% of them seen just once; the ten biggest clones take up 0.9% to 1.2%. Input material: central memory CD4+ T cells from blood. These receptors were obtained from a young woman in good health.

The sample holds a few counts of this clone. The chain carries TRBV6-5 and TRBJ1-4; D uncertain. The CDR3 extends over 14 amino acids. V lost 4 bases, J lost 8 bases, and 14 bases lay in between. The germline V gene encodes CDR1 MNHEY and CDR2 SVGAGI. DNA of the CDR3: TGTGCCAGCAGTTTCAGGACGGATTCCGAAAAACTGTTTTTT. This encodes CASSFRTDSEKLFF.

The chain carries TRBV5-6 and TRBJ1-2; 11 positions agree with TRBD1. CDR3 length: 15 amino acids. Per germline, CDR1 SGHDT and CDR2 YYEEEE. The junction had 8 bases not matched to a gene; V was cut back by 2 bases and J by 8 bases. CDR3 loop: CASSFGQGAPGGYTF. In nucleotides, the CDR3 is TGTGCCAGCAGCTTCGGACAGGGGGCGCCTGGAGGCTACACCTTC.

This clone was seen a handful of times. This chain joins TRBV7-2 and TRBJ2-7, with 7 positions matching TRBD2. Trimming removed 3 bases from V and 0 bases from J; junction bases left unmatched: 8. The CDR3 consists of 16 residues. In germline, CDR1 is SGHTA, CDR2 FQGNSA. The CDR3 protein is CASSFRGVSSSYEQYF. CDR3 DNA sequence: TGTGCCAGCAGCTTCCGGGGGGTCTCGAGCTCCTACGAGCAGTACTTC.

This clone was seen more than once but under ten times. The chain joins TRBV11-3 to TRBJ1-2; no clear D. Germline assignment: CDR1 SGHNT and CDR2 YENEEA. V lost 4 bases and J 5 bases, leaving 17 bases between the germline ends. The CDR3 totals 15 residues. DNA of the CDR3: TGTGCCAGCAGCTACGGCAGCGCCGACGGTTATGGCTACACCTTC. Its translation: CASSYGSADGYGYTF.

Turning to this clone: Other DNA sequences from this sample encode an identical CDR3 as well. The chain recombines TRBV27 with TRBJ2-5; TRBD2 matches at 11 bases. V dropped 6 bases and J dropped 4; count of bases not matched to a gene: 4. Germline V gives CDR1 MNHEY, CDR2 SMNVEV (reference sequence). The CDR3 sequence is 14 residues long. The CDR3 DNA sequence: TGTGCCAGCAGACTAGCGGGAGTGGGAGAGACCCAGTACTTC. Amino acids: CASRLAGVGETQYF.

The sample holds a few counts of this clone. The chain uses TRBV9 and TRBJ2-2, with D maybe TRBD2 (6 bases). Germline V lookup: CDR1 SGDLS, CDR2 YYNGEE. This CDR3 region has 17 residues. V lost 4 bases, J lost 1 base, and 17 bases lay in between. The CDR3 nucleotides read TGTGCCAGCAGCCCCCTGGCTGGGGGGTTGAACACCGGGGAGCTGTTTTTT. Its protein product is CASSPLAGGLNTGELFF.

This clone came up a few times. The chain combines TRBV28 with TRBJ2-7; the match to TRBD2 covers 7 bases. The V and J ends lost 5 bases and 0 bases, in that order; junction bases with no gene match: 7. The CDR3 covers 15 residues. Germline values: CDR1 MDHEN, CDR2 SYDVKM. CDR3 sequence reads: CASSQRSGVSYEQYV. The CDR3 coding sequence is TGTGCCAGCAGTCAGCGCAGCGGGGTCTCCTACGAGCAGTACGTC.

This chain uses TRBV7-6 with TRBJ2-5; unclear D gene. This CDR3 contains 14 residues. Germline V gene lookup returns CDR1 SGHVS and CDR2 FNYEAQ. With 1 base removed from V and 1 base from J, the gap between germline ends came to 7 bases. CDR3 sequence reads: CASSLVESQETQYF. In DNA, the CDR3 is TGTGCCAGCAGCTTAGTAGAATCCCAAGAGACCCAGTACTTC.

The chain recombines TRBV29-1 with TRBJ1-4; TRBD1 might be the D (6 bases). The V end was cut by 2 bases, the J end by 7 bases, with 8 bases between. Germline loops: CDR1 SQVTM, CDR2 ANQGSEA. CDR3 length: 12 amino acids. CDR3 nucleotides: TGCAGCGTTGAAAGGGGGTCTGAAAAACTGTTTTTT. This gives the protein CSVERGSEKLFF.

The gene calls are TRBV13 and TRBJ1-4; a weak D match, TRBD1 (5 bases). The germline V and J ends were trimmed by 3 bases and 3 bases, with 14 bases remaining between them. This CDR3 comprises 16 residues. Per germline, CDR1 PRHDT and CDR2 FYEKMQ (reference sequence). The CDR3 DNA sequence: TGTGCCAGCAGCTTGGATGGGGGAGTCGCTAATGAAAAACTGTTTTTT. This encodes CASSLDGGVANEKLFF. The full variable domain, its missing parts supplied by reference TRBV13 and TRBJ1-4, is AAGVIQSPRHLIKEKRETATLKCYPIPRHDTVYWYQQGPGQDPQFLISFYEKMQSDKGSIPDRFSAQQFSDYHSELNMSSLELGDSALYFCASSLDGGVANEKLFFGSGTQLSVL.

Written as DNA, the CDR3 is TGTGCCAGCAGGGCAGGCGGGGTTGGTAACTATGGCTACACCTTC. Amino acid sequence: CASRAGGVGNYGYTF. The chain employs TRBV27 and TRBJ1-2; unclear D gene. Trimming shortened V by 6 bases and J by 1 base, and 15 bases separated the two germline ends. The CDR3 consists of 15 residues. Per germline, CDR1 MNHEY and CDR2 SMNVEV (reference sequence).

This clone was seen more than once but under ten times. The chain has TRBV5-6 and TRBJ2-5; weak D call: TRBD2 (5 bases). V lost 5 bases, J lost 5 bases, and 13 bases lay in between. The germline V gene encodes CDR1 SGHDT and CDR2 YYEEEE. The CDR3 sequence is 13 residues long. The CDR3: CASSPTGSETQYF. The DNA for the CDR3 is TGTGCCAGCAGTCCAACGGGGTCGGAGACCCAGTACTTC.

This clone turned up a few times. CDR3 region: CAWSTGGESEKLFF. The CDR3 DNA reads as TGTGCCTGGAGTACAGGGGGGGAGTCGGAAAAACTGTTTTTT. This sequence joins TRBV30 and TRBJ1-4, with 8 bases matching TRBD1. In germline, CDR1 is GTSNPN, CDR2 SVGIG (reference sequence). J was trimmed by 8 bases and V by 2 bases; bases with no gene match: 7. The CDR3 contains 14 residues. The entire variable domain, with the rest obtained from reference TRBV30 and TRBJ1-4, is as follows: SQTIHQWPATLVQPVGSPLSLECTVEGTSNPNLYWYRQAAGRGLQLLFYSVGIGQISSEVPQNLSASRPQDRQFILSSKKLLLSDSGFYLCAWSTGGESEKLFFGSGTQLSVL.

This chain joins TRBV5-1 and TRBJ1-1; no clear D gene. Deletions cut 3 bases from V and 2 bases from J, with 8 bases between. CDR1 and CDR2 (germline): SGHRS, YFSETQ. The CDR3 consists of 13 residues. The DNA for the CDR3 is TGCGCCAGCAGCTACGACTTTAACACTGAAGCTTTCTTT. Encoded protein: CASSYDFNTEAFF.

The V call is TRBV7-3, the J call TRBJ2-2; perhaps TRBD2 as D (5 bases). There are 16 residues in the CDR3. V was pared by 1 base and J by 5 bases, with 14 bases between. CDR1 and CDR2 (germline): SGHTA, FQGTGA. The CDR3 protein is CASSLSLAGGTGELFF. The CDR3 DNA reads as TGTGCCAGCAGCTTAAGTCTAGCTGGTGGTACCGGGGAGCTGTTTTTT.

Only a few counts were recorded for this clone. The CDR3 carries no conserved terminal phenylalanine or tryptophan, so it likely arises from a read error. No DNA is shown, since the ends of the CDR3 on it are uncertain; the CDR3 is the one TCRdb lists. This sequence joins TRBV19 and TRBJ1-4. The CDR3 adds up to 8 amino acids, both ends counted. The germline gives CDR1 LNHDA, CDR2 SQIVND (reference sequence). The CDR3 sequence: CASRGSSS.

The rearrangement uses TRBV4-2 and TRBJ2-4; 10 positions agree with TRBD1. Germline V gene lookup returns CDR1 LGHNA and CDR2 YNFKEQ. CDR3 length: 19 amino acids. After removal of 0 bases from V and 0 bases from J, the junction contained 8 bases not matched to a gene. Written as DNA, the CDR3 is TGTGCCAGCAGCCAAGATTTAGGTGGGACAGGGGTAGCCAAAAACATTCAGTACTTC. This gives the protein CASSQDLGGTGVAKNIQYF.

This clone was picked up a small number of times. V and J are TRBV6-6 and TRBJ2-3, with D uncertain. Germline CDR1 MNHNY, CDR2 SVGAGI (reference sequence). The CDR3 has 12 residues. The ends were cut back, 8 bases at V and 0 bases at J, with 6 bases in the middle. For the CDR3, the DNA is TGTGCCAGCTACGGCAGCACAGATACGCAGTATTTT. It encodes CASYGSTDTQYF.

This clone was seen a handful of times. The chain recombines TRBV2 with TRBJ2-1, with a possible D match to TRBD2 (6 bases). Trimming took off 3 bases at V and 13 bases at J, with 16 bases between the two ends. The CDR3 totals 13 residues. Looked up from germline, CDR1 is SNHLY and CDR2 is FYNNEI. The CDR3 region has the DNA TGTGCCAGCAGTGAGGTTGTCGGGGGATCACAGTTCTTC. Translated, it gives CASSEVVGGSQFF.

Concerning this clone: The junction departs from germline at one end; a sequencing error may be responsible. The CDR3, as DNA: TGTGCCAGCAGCCAAGGGGGGGCCACGAGGAACACTGAAGCTTTCTTT. Its translation is CASSQGGATRNTEAFF. The J gene is TRBJ1-1, the V gene TRBV4-1, with TRBD1 as a possible D gene (6 bases). The CDR3 is made up of 16 amino acids. Germline V lookup: CDR1 MGHRA, CDR2 YSYEKL.

The chain recombines TRBV5-1 with TRBJ1-1; D is unresolved. Trimming cost V 4 bases and J 0 bases, with 16 bases left between them. The CDR3 covers 16 residues. In germline, CDR1 is SGHRS, CDR2 YFSETQ. In nucleotides, the CDR3 is TGCGCCAGCAGCGAACTGGCTAGAGCGGTGAACACTGAAGCTTTCTTT. Amino acid sequence: CASSELARAVNTEAFF.